This passage covers 24 T cell receptor beta chains from one sample sequenced in a study of early T cells in non-severe SARS-CoV-2 infection listed by TCRdb under 2021. The library was built by means of 5' RACE. Sequencing was carried out with a NextSeq 500. TCRdb applied fastp at Q25 and MiXCR to the public reads, then kept only in-frame beta chains. CDR3 protein sequences are deduplicated, and each keeps its most common genes and DNA. Counted in this sample were 55,000 or so distinct CDR3 sequences; around 10% of them appeared once. The ten largest account for roughly 10% of the sample. Sequencing was performed on whole blood. These receptors came from an adult who was a healthcare worker with PCR-confirmed SARS-CoV-2 infection or an uninfected control (not recorded which).

Many counts were recorded for this clonotype. This chain links TRBV11-2 with TRBJ2-3; D gene ambiguous. Deletions cut 0 bases from V and 6 bases from J, with 7 bases between. CDR3 length: 13 residues. The germline V gene encodes CDR1 SGHAT and CDR2 FQNNGV. The CDR3 loop reads CASSLEGSDTQYF. In nucleotides, the CDR3 is TGTGCCAGCAGCTTAGAAGGTAGTGATACGCAGTATTTT.

The table lists this clonotype with many counts. The J gene is TRBJ2-7, the V gene TRBV20-1; TRBD1 matches 11 bases. CDR1 DFQATT and CDR2 SNEGSKA come from the germline V gene (reference sequence). The length of the CDR3 is 14 residues. The V and J ends lost 6 bases and 12 bases, in that order; junction bases with no gene match: 16. As DNA, the CDR3 is TGCAGTGCCCAGGCTTCCGGACAGGGGGCTCAATCGTACTTC. Its protein is CSAQASGQGAQSYF.

This clonotype came up many times. This chain links TRBV18 with TRBJ1-4; no clear D. This CDR3 has 15 amino acids. V lost 6 bases to trimming and J lost 2 bases, with 13 bases between them. Per the germline V gene, CDR1 is KGHSH and CDR2 is LQKENI. CDR3 coding DNA: TGTGCCAGCTCTGAACAGAAGGGTACTAATGAAAAACTGTTTTTT. It is translated as CASSEQKGTNEKLFF.

This clonotype was seen ten or more times. CDR3 in amino acids: CATGPGRIILYNEQFF. DNA of the CDR3: TGTGCCACGGGACCGGGACGGATCATCCTATACAATGAGCAGTTCTTC. The chain couples TRBV10-3 to TRBJ2-1; the D call may be TRBD1 or TRBD2 (5 bases each). The germline gives CDR1 ENHRY, CDR2 SYGVKD. V shed 10 bases and J shed 4 bases, with 23 bases lying between them. The CDR3 sequence is 16 residues long.

This clonotype was recorded a few times. The rearrangement joins TRBV7-8 to TRBJ2-4; 7 nucleotides match TRBD2. The length of the CDR3 is 14 residues. V was clipped by 2 bases and J by 15 bases; unmatched bases: 13. From germline, CDR1 is SGHVS and CDR2 FQNEAQ. Here the CDR3 reads CASSLQAGDPDRYF. The CDR3 nucleotides read TGTGCCAGCAGCTTACAGGCGGGGGATCCAGATAGGTACTTC.

The table lists this clonotype with many counts. The rearrangement links TRBV10-3 to TRBJ1-3; D is perhaps TRBD1 (5 bases). The CDR3 is made up of 13 amino acids. V lost 8 bases, J lost 4 bases, and 12 bases lay in between. CDR1 is ENHRY, CDR2 SYGVKD, per germline. The chain's CDR3 is CAIGGAPGNTIYF. CDR3 DNA sequence: TGTGCCATCGGAGGGGCCCCAGGAAACACCATATATTTT.

This clonotype was seen repeatedly, ten times or more. V usage is TRBV11-2 and J usage is TRBJ2-7, with D possibly called TRBD1 or TRBD2 (5 bases each). Trimming stripped 5 bases from V and 3 bases from J, with 20 bases between. CDR1 SGHAT and CDR2 FQNNGV come from the germline V gene. There are 16 residues in the CDR3. Here the CDR3 DNA reads TGTGCCAGCAGCGGAACCGGGACCATTAATTACTACGAGCAGTACTTC. The encoded protein is CASSGTGTINYYEQYF. Supplemented by reference TRBV11-2 and TRBJ2-7, the full variable domain reads EAGVAQSPRYKIIEKRQSVAFWCNPISGHATLYWYQQILGQGPKLLIQFQNNGVVDDSQLPKDRFSAERLKGVDSTLKIQPAKLEDSAVYLCASSGTGTINYYEQYFGPGTRLTVT.

To note about this clonotype: At one end, the junction sequence differs from germline, possibly due to a read error. The genes are TRBV6-1 and TRBJ2-3; a possible D gene is TRBD2 (6 bases). This CDR3 has 14 amino acids. The germline V gene encodes CDR1 MNHNS and CDR2 SASEGT. The CDR3 sequence: CACRLAGSTDTQYF. The CDR3 DNA follows: TGTGCCTGCAGATTGGCGGGGAGCACAGATACGCAGTATTTT.

This clonotype came up many times. The rearrangement uses TRBV20-1 and TRBJ2-3; 8 positions agree with TRBD2. The germline CDR1 and CDR2 sequences are DFQATT and SNEGSKA (reference sequence). This CDR3 is 13 amino acids long. The V and J ends lost 6 bases and 0 bases, in that order; junction bases with no gene match: 2. In DNA form, the CDR3 reads TGCAGTGCCGCTAGCGGGAGCACAGATACGCAGTATTTT. Translating it yields CSAASGSTDTQYF.

The rearrangement joins TRBV5-1 to TRBJ1-4; D uncertain. V was clipped by 4 bases and J by 3 bases, with 10 bases between them. The CDR3 extends over 14 amino acids. Germline CDR1 and CDR2: SGHRS and YFSETQ. The CDR3 DNA reads as TGCGCCAGCAGCACGGCAATGGCTAATGAAAAACTGTTTTTT. As protein: CASSTAMANEKLFF.

This clonotype was observed many times. The rearrangement links TRBV5-1 to TRBJ2-3; D is possibly TRBD1 or TRBD2 (5 bases each). The CDR3 length is 17 residues. The germline CDR1 and CDR2 sequences are SGHRS and YFSETQ. Trimming removed 4 bases at V and 2 bases at J, with 20 bases between. For the CDR3, the DNA is TGCGCCAGCAGCCTGACACCGACGGGGCGAACCACAGATACGCAGTATTTT. Protein product: CASSLTPTGRTTDTQYF.

This chain uses TRBV9 with TRBJ2-7; 7 bases match TRBD2. The trim removed 0 bases at V and 4 bases at J, leaving 7 bases unmatched. Germline CDR1 SGDLS, CDR2 YYNGEE. CDR3 length equals 15 residues. CDR3 sequence: CASSVEPSGSYEQYF. The CDR3 nucleotides are TGTGCCAGCAGCGTAGAGCCTAGCGGATCTTACGAGCAGTACTTC.

This clonotype appeared once. This chain links TRBV6-2 or TRBV6-3 with TRBJ2-7; D is uncertain. The germline CDR1 and CDR2 sequences are MNHEY and SVGEGT. The CDR3 consists of 12 residues. V was trimmed by 7 bases and J by 3 bases, leaving 10 bases between them. CDR3 coding DNA: TGTGCCAGCACCACAGAATACTACGAGCAGTACTTC. Its protein product is CASTTEYYEQYF.

This clonotype was seen a handful of times. The genes are TRBV7-2 and TRBJ2-3; TRBD2 might be the D (6 bases). This CDR3 region has 14 residues. CDR1 SGHTA and CDR2 FQGNSA come from the germline V gene. Trimming removed 5 bases from V and 2 bases from J, with 11 bases in between. DNA for the CDR3: TGTGCCAGCAGCCTGCGGGACCACACAGATACGCAGTATTTT. The encoded protein is CASSLRDHTDTQYF.

V usage is TRBV28 and J usage is TRBJ2-2, with 8 bases that match TRBD2. This CDR3 has 15 residues. From germline, CDR1 is MDHEN and CDR2 SYDVKM. Losses at the gene ends were 6 bases for V and 4 bases for J; bases not matched to a gene: 7. CDR3 nucleotides: TGTGCCAGCAGCCGCCAAGCGGGAGCCACCGGGGAGCTGTTTTTT. Translating it yields CASSRQAGATGELFF. Looking up the rest from reference TRBV28 and TRBJ2-2 gives the full variable domain: DVKVTQSSRYLVKRTGEKVFLECVQDMDHENMFWYRQDPGLGLRLIYFSYDVKMKEKGDIPEGYSVSREKKERFSLILESASTNQTSMYLCASSRQAGATGELFFGEGSRLTVL.

Many counts were recorded for this clonotype. This chain connects TRBV20-1 to TRBJ1-4, with 8 bases lining up with TRBD1. CDR3 length equals 14 residues. Germline CDR1 reads DFQATT; CDR2 reads SNEGSKA (reference sequence). V dropped 3 bases and J dropped 4; count of bases not matched to a gene: 4. Here the CDR3 reads CSASTGGNNEKLFF. CDR3 in DNA: TGCAGTGCTAGTACAGGGGGTAATAATGAAAAACTGTTTTTT.

This sequence joins TRBV19 and TRBJ2-1; tentatively, D is TRBD1 (7 bases). Per the germline V gene, CDR1 is LNHDA and CDR2 is SQIVND (reference sequence). CDR3 size: 14 residues. V was shortened by 6 bases and J by 3 bases, with 12 bases between the two germline ends. CDR3 sequence (DNA): TGTGCCAGTAGGCGGGGACAGCTCTACAATGAGCAGTTCTTC. Translation gives CASRRGQLYNEQFF.

This clonotype was counted at least ten times. The chain recombines TRBV5-5 with TRBJ1-1; D gene unclear. This CDR3 region has 11 residues. Between the trimmed V and J ends, which lost 0 bases and 7 bases, there was a span of 4 bases. CDR1 SGHKS and CDR2 YYEKEE come from the germline V gene (reference sequence). The CDR3 DNA reads TGTGCCAGCAGCTTGGTCTATGAAGCTTTCTTT. It encodes CASSLVYEAFF.

This clonotype was counted only a few times. The rearrangement uses TRBV7-9 and TRBJ2-1, with D possibly being TRBD2 (5 bases). Trimming removed 5 bases from V and 4 bases from J, with 12 bases in between. CDR1 SEHNR and CDR2 FQNEAQ come from the germline V gene (reference sequence). CDR3 length equals 14 residues. DNA for the CDR3: TGTGCCAGCAGCCTAATAGCGAATTACAATGAGCAGTTCTTC. This translates into CASSLIANYNEQFF.

The V and J genes are TRBV18 and TRBJ1-6, with 11 nucleotides matching TRBD1. The CDR3 covers 15 residues. The V and J ends lost 2 bases and 10 bases, in that order; junction bases with no gene match: 4. CDR1 and CDR2 from the germline V gene are KGHSH and LQKENI. CDR3: CASSPRRDRGSPLHF. CDR3 coding DNA: TGTGCCAGCTCACCAAGGAGGGACAGGGGGTCACCCCTCCACTTT.

This clonotype was seen only a few times. The rearrangement joins TRBV20-1 to TRBJ1-2; 7 bases match TRBD1. CDR3 length: 14 residues. The trim removed 4 bases at V and 3 bases at J, leaving 8 bases unmatched. Germline CDR1 reads DFQATT; CDR2 reads SNEGSKA (reference sequence). The CDR3: CSATEQGLDYGYTF. The DNA of the CDR3 is TGCAGTGCTACAGAACAGGGGCTTGACTATGGCTACACCTTC.

The chain has TRBV27 and TRBJ2-6; D is undetermined. Trimming removed 7 bases at V and 2 bases at J, with 9 bases between. Per the germline V gene, CDR1 is MNHEY and CDR2 is SMNVEV (reference sequence). CDR3 length: 14 residues. CDR3 nucleotide sequence: TGTGCCAGCACGACGTACCCTGGGGCCAACGTCCTGACTTTC. This translates into CASTTYPGANVLTF.

The table lists this clonotype with a few counts. The chain is built from TRBV28 and TRBJ2-7, with D uncertain. The ends were cut back, 1 base at V and 0 bases at J, with 7 bases in the middle. From germline, CDR1 is MDHEN and CDR2 SYDVKM. CDR3 size: 14 residues. The CDR3 DNA follows: TGTGCCAGCAGTTTATTGGCCAGCTCCTACGAGCAGTACTTC. Its protein product is CASSLLASSYEQYF.

This clonotype was counted at least ten times. The germline gene is not matched at one end of the junction; a read error may be the cause. This sequence joins TRBV3-1 and TRBJ1-3, with D possibly being TRBD1 (6 bases). CDR1 LGHDT and CDR2 YNNKEL come from the germline V gene (reference sequence). This CDR3 has 19 amino acids. The CDR3 protein is CASSLIGYGQRPSENTIYF. CDR3 coding DNA: TGTGCCAGCAGCCTAATAGGCTACGGACAGAGGCCATCTGAAAACACCATATATTTT.